Sequencing of this TCR beta chain was carried out in a study of blood T cell repertoires in COVID-19. Study-wide context: Specimens from acute and convalescent COVID-19 originated in the United States, Italy and Spain.

Participants classified as exposed had met a COVID-19 case within 2 weeks before study entry. Under the authors' procedure: Estimates of nucleated cell counts were drawn from the amplification of reference gene primers. Generated by immunoSEQ multiplex PCR, the TCRdb table keeps only in-frame clones and is missing some. V and J calls and clone size come straight from that table; D and trimming were deduced from the DNA. Found here are approximately 270,000 clones, about 91% of them singletons; the top ten hold 2.8%. The CDR3 consists of 15 residues. V lost 4 bases, J lost 0 bases, and 3 bases stayed unmatched. CDR1 and CDR2 from the germline V gene are SGHTA and FQGNSA. This clone showed up just once.

Sequencing used PBMCs or T cells enriched from blood (not recorded which). The chain recombines TRBV7-2 with TRBJ1-3, with TRBD1 matching over 7 bases. This clonotype was sampled from a man aged 40-55 years who had been exposed to COVID-19. The DNA for the CDR3 is TGTGCCAGCAGCTGGGGACAGCGCTCTGGAAACACCATATATTTT. Encoded protein: CASSWGQRSGNTIYF.